This TCR beta chain was sequenced in a study of T-cell memory formation after mild COVID-19 (dated by TCRdb to the early 2020s). For the study in its entirety: TCR sequence clusters from the two donors were found to be largely donor specific. In a couple of donors, T-cell clones that expanded and contracted after mild COVID-19 were followed by sequencing TCRalpha and TCRbeta repertoires longitudinally. The cohort was made up of two young adult volunteers, one female and one male, who were previously healthy.

Study-level results and caveats: Some responding clones were found in pre-infection memory, which suggests that pre-existing cross-reactive memory T cells took part in the SARS-CoV-2 response. Whether the second-wave clones peaking on day 37 were SARS-CoV-2 specific was not confirmed. The study included only two mild cases, and larger cohorts that include severe cases with pre-infection samples were judged to be necessary. Clones contracting from day 15 to 85 had balanced CD4/CD8 phenotypes, while a second wave expanding from day 15 to 37 was biased towards CD4+. Contracting CD4+ clones turned up mainly in the CM and EM memory subsets, whereas EMRA was where CD8+ clones were enriched.

This clonotype was counted only a few times. What this receptor recognizes is not known. Base qualities are not recorded, but no much larger clone differs from it by a single base. Ficoll-Paque density gradient centrifugation was the method used to isolate PBMCs. The CDR3 starts with the cysteine, ends with the phenylalanine, and has 11 residues. Only CDR3 DNA remains: 33 bases, in frame from the first base. V loses 7 bases, J loses 2 bases, and the germline ends lie 8 bases apart. According to the germline V gene, CDR1 reads SQVTM and CDR2 reads ANQGSEA. The listed sequencing device is Illumina NovaSeq 6000. TCRalpha and TCRbeta cDNA libraries were built by 5'RACE with constant-segment primers, adding sample barcodes and unique molecular identifiers. Trizol reagent was used to extract RNA from every sample. The libraries were amplified in two PCR steps, and the second step added a second sample barcode and Illumina TruSeq adapters. Libraries were sequenced on an Illumina NovaSeq with 2 x 150 bp paired-end reads. In the original analysis: The reads were demultiplexed and collapsed into UMI-guided consensus sequences using migec v1.2.7. Using mixcr v2.1.11, UMI consensuses were aligned to TRA and TRB V and J templates and then assembled into clonotypes. Expanded or contracted clonotypes were those called significant by both edgeR and NoisET, with noise models trained on biological replicates. For edgeR calls, a false discovery rate-adjusted p below 0.01 and a log2 fold-change threshold of 1 were applied. As an exploratory analysis of dynamics, PCA with hierarchical clustering was applied to max-normalized trajectories of the 1000 most abundant clonotypes. Each responding clone was given a CD4 or CD8 phenotype based on the CD4+ and CD8+ repertoires, which had been sequenced separately. The public reads were quality trimmed at Q25 with fastp and then assembled into clones with MiXCR by TCRdb, keeping productive beta chains. Every CDR3 protein is listed once, alongside the most common genes and DNA of its rows. The V and J calls were determined by TCRdb, not by the authors. The sample profile shows roughly 80,000 distinct CDR3 sequences; approximately 25% of them were found once. The top ten hold under 55% of the sample.

Sequenced material: PBMCs or a T cell subset sorted from them (not recorded which). The receptor comes from a man younger than 35 who had mild COVID-19 (a few samples of this study predate the infection). The sample titles of this study are shuffled in the database, so cell type and time point are left out; the donor was told from shared clones. The rearrangement joined TRBV29-1 to TRBJ1-1; the D gene is not confidently resolved. The nucleotide sequence reads as follows: TGCAGCGCCACACTAAACACTGAAGCTTTCTTT. It is translated as CSATLNTEAFF.